This T cell receptor (beta chain) originates from a study of cytomegalovirus exposure and HLA in healthy donors. In regard to this clone: Antigen unknown.

In the PCR, 60 Vbeta and 13 Jbeta primers were used. Repertoires were generated with immunoSEQ multiplex PCR, while TCRdb's copy carries only in-frame clones and drops some. The repertoire includes some 120,000 clones, more than 60% of them detected once, and roughly 13% sits in the top ten. Germline assignment: CDR1 MNHEY and CDR2 SMNVEV (reference sequence). J was trimmed by 7 bases and V by 6 bases; bases with no gene match: 6. CDR3 length equals 14 residues. Study results and caveats: In a later analysis, donors in an Asian-associated ancestry cluster reportedly had fewer N-insertions in productive TCRs than the cohort mean. Association of roughly 18,000 TCR beta sequences with HLA alleles was found at 0.05 false discovery rate in a later analysis.

Nominally healthy donors were sampled, though unrecorded immune exposures were likely. The sample comprised PBMCs. This clonotype was sampled from a woman aged 60 to 75 in good health and CMV-seropositive. This chain joins TRBV27 and TRBJ2-2; 9 nucleotides agree with TRBD1. For the CDR3, the DNA is TGTGCCAGCAGGGACAGGGGTACTGGCGGGGAGCTGTTTTTT. It yields the protein CASRDRGTGGELFF.